These 7 T cell receptor beta chains came from one sample sequenced in a study of control samples from healthy donors and cancer patients. Only in-frame clones appear in the TCRdb table, and some are missing; sequencing was by immunoSEQ multiplex PCR. The sample shows 70,000 or so clones, 94% of them seen only once. The sequencing sample was made of blood. The receptor set was obtained from a middle-aged woman in good health.

This clone appeared a single time. The chain has TRBV11-2 and TRBJ1-2; D is perhaps TRBD1 (5 bases). Germline CDR1 and CDR2: SGHAT and FQNNGV. Trimming left V 3 bases short and J 3 bases short, with 14 bases between. This CDR3 comprises 15 residues. CDR3 in amino acids: CASSLEVRVDYGYTF. The CDR3 DNA reads as TGTGCCAGCAGCTTGGAGGTCAGGGTTGACTATGGCTACACCTTC. Combining the CDR3 with reference TRBV11-2 and TRBJ1-2 gives the whole variable domain EAGVAQSPRYKIIEKRQSVAFWCNPISGHATLYWYQQILGQGPKLLIQFQNNGVVDDSQLPKDRFSAERLKGVDSTLKIQPAKLEDSAVYLCASSLEVRVDYGYTFGSGTRLTVV.

The gene calls are TRBV7-9 and TRBJ1-1; D gene unclear. Germline CDR1 SEHNR, CDR2 FQNEAQ (reference sequence). Trimming removed 5 bases from V and 0 bases from J, with 7 bases in between. The CDR3 extends over 13 amino acids. The CDR3 loop is CASSPTVNTEAFF. In DNA, the CDR3 is TGTGCCAGCAGCCCGACGGTGAACACTGAAGCTTTCTTT.

The rearrangement joins TRBV23-1 to TRBJ2-7, with 10 bases lining up with TRBD1. TRBV23-1 is designated an ORF whose function remains uncertain. V dropped 0 bases and J dropped 7; count of bases not matched to a gene: 3. CDR3 size: 14 residues. CDR3 sequence reads: CASSQSRTGGEQYF. The CDR3, as DNA: TGCGCCAGCAGTCAATCGCGGACAGGGGGTGAGCAGTACTTC.

The CDR3 spells CASSQRNEQYF. DNA for the CDR3: TGTGCCAGCAGCCAACGCAACGAGCAGTACTTC. The J gene is TRBJ2-7, the V gene TRBV3-1 (or the pseudogene TRBV3-2); D is undetermined. The CDR3 is 11 amino acids. The ends were cut back, 2 bases at V and 5 bases at J, with 4 bases in the middle. CDR1 and CDR2 from the germline V gene are LGHDT and YNNKEL (reference sequence).

This clone was seen a few times. This chain connects TRBV7-8 to TRBJ1-5; 7 nucleotides align to TRBD1. Germline V gene sequence: CDR1 SGHVS, CDR2 FQNEAQ. V was pared by 5 bases and J by 5 bases, with 12 bases of the junction left unmatched. The CDR3 loop spans 16 amino acids. The CDR3 sequence is CASSPTRDRADQPQHF. The CDR3 DNA reads TGTGCCAGCAGCCCCACACGAGACAGGGCCGATCAGCCCCAGCATTTT.

The chain links TRBV7-2 to TRBJ2-7; 12 bases map to TRBD1. Trimming at V came to 5 bases and at J to 4 bases, leaving 6 bases not matched to a gene. The germline CDR1 and CDR2 sequences are SGHTA and FQGNSA. CDR3 length equals 15 residues. The CDR3 region is CASSQGQGAHYEQYF. The CDR3 region has the DNA TGTGCCAGCAGCCAGGGACAGGGGGCGCATTACGAGCAGTACTTC.

This chain links TRBV5-6 with TRBJ1-2, with a weak D call TRBD1 (6 bases). The CDR3 is made up of 14 amino acids. Germline values: CDR1 SGHDT, CDR2 YYEEEE. Trimming left V 2 bases short and J 6 bases short, with 14 bases between. The CDR3 loop reads CASSFGTYSNGYTF. CDR3 sequence (DNA): TGTGCCAGCAGCTTCGGGACATACTCAAATGGCTACACCTTC. Full variable domain (rest looked up from reference TRBV5-6 and TRBJ1-2): DAGVTQSPTHLIKTRGQQVTLRCSPKSGHDTVSWYQQALGQGPQFIFQYYEEEERQRGNFPDRFSGHQFPNYSSELNVNALLLGDSALYLCASSFGTYSNGYTFGSGTRLTVV.